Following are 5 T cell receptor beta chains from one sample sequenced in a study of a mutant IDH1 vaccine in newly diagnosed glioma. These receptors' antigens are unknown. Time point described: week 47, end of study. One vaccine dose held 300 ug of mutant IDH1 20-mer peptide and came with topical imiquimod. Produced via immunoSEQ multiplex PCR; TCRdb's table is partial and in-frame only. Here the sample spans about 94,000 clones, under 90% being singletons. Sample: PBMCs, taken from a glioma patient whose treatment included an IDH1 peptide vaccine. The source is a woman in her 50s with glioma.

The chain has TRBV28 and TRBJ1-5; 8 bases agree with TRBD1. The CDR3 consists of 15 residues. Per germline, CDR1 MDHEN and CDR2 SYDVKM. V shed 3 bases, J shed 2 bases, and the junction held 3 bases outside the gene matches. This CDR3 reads CASSFPQGGNQPQHF. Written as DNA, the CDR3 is TGTGCCAGCAGTTTCCCACAGGGGGGCAATCAGCCCCAGCATTTT. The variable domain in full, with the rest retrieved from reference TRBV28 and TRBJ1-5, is DVKVTQSSRYLVKRTGEKVFLECVQDMDHENMFWYRQDPGLGLRLIYFSYDVKMKEKGDIPEGYSVSREKKERFSLILESASTNQTSMYLCASSFPQGGNQPQHFGDGTRLSIL.

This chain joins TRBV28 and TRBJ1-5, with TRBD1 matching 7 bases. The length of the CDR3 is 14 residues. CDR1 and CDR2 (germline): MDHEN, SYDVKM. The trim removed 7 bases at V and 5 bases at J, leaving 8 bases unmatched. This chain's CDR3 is CASTRTGVDQPQHF. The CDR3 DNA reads TGTGCCAGCACCCGCACAGGGGTAGATCAGCCCCAGCATTTT.

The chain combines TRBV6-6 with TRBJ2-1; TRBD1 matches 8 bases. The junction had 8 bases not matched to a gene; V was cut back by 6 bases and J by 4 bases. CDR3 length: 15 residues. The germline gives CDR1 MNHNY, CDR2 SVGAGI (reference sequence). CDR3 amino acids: CASRTGEFGYNEQFF. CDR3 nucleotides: TGTGCCAGCAGGACAGGGGAATTTGGGTACAATGAGCAGTTCTTC.

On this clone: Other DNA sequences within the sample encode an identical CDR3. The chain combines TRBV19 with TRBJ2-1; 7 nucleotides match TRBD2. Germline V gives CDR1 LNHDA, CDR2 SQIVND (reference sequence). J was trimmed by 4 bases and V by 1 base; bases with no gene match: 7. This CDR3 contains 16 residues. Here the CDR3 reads CASSIGRLAWYNEQFF. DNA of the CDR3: TGTGCCAGTAGTATAGGAAGACTAGCTTGGTACAATGAGCAGTTCTTC.

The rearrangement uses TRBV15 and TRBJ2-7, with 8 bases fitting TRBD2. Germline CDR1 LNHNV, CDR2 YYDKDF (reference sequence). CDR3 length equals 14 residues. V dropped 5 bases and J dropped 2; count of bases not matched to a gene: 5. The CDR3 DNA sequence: TGTGCCACCAGCGCAGGACTAGCTGCCTACGAGCAGTACTTC. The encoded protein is CATSAGLAAYEQYF.